This T cell receptor (beta chain) was observed in a study of prognosis after radiotherapy for stage I lung cancer. Background on the study: The patients comprised roughly 12 men and about six women, spanning ages about 53 to 84 and having a median of 74.5 years. Regarding the study as a whole: After stereotactic body radiation therapy, patients with later distant metastases showed lower Shannon entropy. Compared with a median of about 10,000 beforehand, unique TCR clone counts dropped to over 6,000 after stereotactic body radiation therapy.

On CT and PET/CT, all patients were node-negative, and none had prior chemotherapy, radiotherapy or other malignancies. The authors amplified TCR beta CDR3 from genomic DNA using two-round multiplex PCR. TRBV and TRBJ genes each had their own specific primers in first-round PCR. TCRdb analysed the multiplex PCR reads with MiXCR anew, one entry per CDR3 protein. This sample has 38,000 or so distinct CDR3 sequences; approximately 25% occur once, and the top ten carry approximately 26%. The V end was cut by 5 bases, the J end by 7 bases, with 11 bases between. Germline V gene data show CDR1 as WSHSY and CDR2 as SAAADI. This CDR3 is built from 13 residues. This clonotype was detected ten times or more. The antigen is unknown.

The sample consisted of PBMCs, taken before or after stereotactic body radiation therapy (not recorded which). The clonotype comes from a donor of 50 years or more with non-small cell lung cancer. This chain joins TRBV10-2 and TRBJ1-4, with D possibly matching TRBD1 (6 bases). Here the CDR3 reads CASSRTVGEKLFF. The CDR3 nucleotides read TGCGCCAGCAGTAGGACAGTAGGTGAAAAACTGTTTTTT.